This TCR beta chain was documented in a study of cytomegalovirus exposure and HLA in healthy donors. Overall study findings and caveats: Rare TCR sequences predominated, though certain public TCRs were found in many donors. Researchers reported in a later analysis that a missense DCLRE1C variant was tied to TCR beta V- and J-gene trimming. Data from an earlier analysis indicated that most TCR beta V segments were productive either about 87% or about 30% of the time.

Primers included in the PCR were 60 Vbeta and 13 Jbeta primers. TCRdb's table, derived via immunoSEQ multiplex PCR, lists solely in-frame clones and lacks some. The sample has roughly 150,000 clones; 70% to 90% are singletons. Germline CDR1 reads SGDLS; CDR2 reads YYNGEE. This CDR3 comprises 15 residues. The ends were cut back, 0 bases at V and 2 bases at J, with 12 bases in the middle. In the case of this clone: The antigen is undetermined.

The TCR originated in a middle-aged woman in good health and CMV-seropositive. Sequenced sample: PBMCs. This chain uses TRBV9 with TRBJ2-7; maybe TRBD1 (5 bases). The CDR3 is CASSVEQVPTYEQYF. CDR3 nucleotide sequence: TGTGCCAGCAGCGTAGAACAGGTGCCGACCTACGAGCAGTACTTC.